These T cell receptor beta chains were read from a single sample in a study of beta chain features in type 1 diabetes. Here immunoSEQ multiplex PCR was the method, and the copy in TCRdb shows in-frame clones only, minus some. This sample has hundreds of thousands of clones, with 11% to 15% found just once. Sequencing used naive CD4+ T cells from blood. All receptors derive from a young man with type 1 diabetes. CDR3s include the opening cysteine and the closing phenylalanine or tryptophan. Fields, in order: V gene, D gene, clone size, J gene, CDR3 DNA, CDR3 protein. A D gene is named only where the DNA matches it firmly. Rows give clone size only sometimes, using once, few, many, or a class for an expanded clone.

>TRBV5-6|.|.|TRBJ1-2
TGTGCCAGCAGCTTAGGAGGGAACTATGGCTACACCTTC
CASSLGGNYGYTF
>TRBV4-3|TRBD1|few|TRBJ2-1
TGCGCCAGCAGCCGAAAAGACAGGGGTTTAGGGAATGAGCAGTTCTTC
CASSRKDRGLGNEQFF
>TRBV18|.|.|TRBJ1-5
TGTGCCAGCTCACCAGCCGGCAATCAGCCCCAGCATTTT
CASSPAGNQPQHF
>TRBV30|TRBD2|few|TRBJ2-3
TGTGCCTCGGGGGGAGGGACCGCAGATACGCAGTATTTT
CASGGGTADTQYF
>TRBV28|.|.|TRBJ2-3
TGTGCCAGCACCCTAGGGGGTGGCACAGATACGCAGTATTTT
CASTLGGGTDTQYF
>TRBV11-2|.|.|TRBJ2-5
TGTGCCAGCAGCTTAGACTATAAAGAGACCCAGTACTTC
CASSLDYKETQYF
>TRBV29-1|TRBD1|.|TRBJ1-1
TGCAGCGTCCTCAGCCAAGGACAGGGAGAAGCTTTCTTT
CSVLSQGQGEAFF
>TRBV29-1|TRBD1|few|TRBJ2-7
TGCAGCGTGTCACAGGGGGCCACCCTTATCTACGAGCAGTACTTC
CSVSQGATLIYEQYF
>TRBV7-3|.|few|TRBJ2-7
TGTGCCAGCAGCTCCGGACACTTAGACGAGCAGTACTTC
CASSSGHLDEQYF
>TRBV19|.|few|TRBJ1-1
TGTGCCAGTAGTCCGGTCGGCATGAACACTGAAGCTTTCTTT
CASSPVGMNTEAFF
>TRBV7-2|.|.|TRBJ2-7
TGTGCCAGCAGCTTGAAGGTAGCGAGCTCCTACGAGCAGTACTTC
CASSLKVASSYEQYF
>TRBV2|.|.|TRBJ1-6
TGTGCCAGCAAGGCAGATAATTCACCCCTCCACTTT
CASKADNSPLHF
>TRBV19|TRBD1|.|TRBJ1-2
TGTGCCAGTAGTCCCCGGACAGGGGGAGAGGAGGGCTACACCTTC
CASSPRTGGEEGYTF
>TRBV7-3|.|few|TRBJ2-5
TGTGCCAGCAGCTTTGGGGGTTTGGAGACCCAGTACTTC
CASSFGGLETQYF
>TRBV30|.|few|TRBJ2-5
TGTGCCTGGAGTGTACGAGGGGCGGAGACCCAGTACTTC
CAWSVRGAETQYF
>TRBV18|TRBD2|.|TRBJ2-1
TGTGCCAGCTCACGGGGGGGAACCTACAATGAGCAGTTCTTC
CASSRGGTYNEQFF
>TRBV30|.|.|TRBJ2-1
TGTGCCTGGAGTCCCCGCCTAAGGGGTGACCCCTACAATGAGCAGTTCTTC
CAWSPRLRGDPYNEQFF
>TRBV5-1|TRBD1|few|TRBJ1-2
TGCGCCAGCAGCCTCCGGACAGGGGACTATGGCTACACCTTC
CASSLRTGDYGYTF
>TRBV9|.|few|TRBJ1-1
TGTGCCAGCAGCGCCTTCTCAAGGGGTACTGAAGCTTTCTTT
CASSAFSRGTEAFF
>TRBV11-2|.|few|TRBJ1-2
TGTGCCAGCAGGCCTGACAGCTATGGCTACACCTTC
CASRPDSYGYTF
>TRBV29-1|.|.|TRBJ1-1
TGCAGCGGCCGGGACCGAAACACTGAAGCTTTCTTT
CSGRDRNTEAFF
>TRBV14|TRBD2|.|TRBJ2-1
TGTGCCAGCAGCCTCACTAGCGAACTCTACAATGAGCAGTTCTTC
CASSLTSELYNEQFF
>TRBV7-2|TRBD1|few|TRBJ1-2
TGTGCCAGCAGCTTAGAGTGGCAGGGGGTAGATGGCTACACCTTC
CASSLEWQGVDGYTF
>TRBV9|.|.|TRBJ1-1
TGTGCCAGCAGCGTAGATTCAGGGGATCGAGTCACTGAAGCTTTCTTT
CASSVDSGDRVTEAFF
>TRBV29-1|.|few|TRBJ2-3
TGCAGCGTTGAATCTTCCCCAGATACGCAGTATTTT
CSVESSPDTQYF
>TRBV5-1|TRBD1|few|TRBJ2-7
TGCGCCAGCAGCGCCACGACAGGGGGCTACGAGCAGTACTTC
CASSATTGGYEQYF
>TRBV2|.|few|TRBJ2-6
TGTGCCAGCAGTGCACGCTCTGGGGCCAACGTCCTGACTTTC
CASSARSGANVLTF
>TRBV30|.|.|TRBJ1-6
TGTGCCTGGAGGGGCAGCCTTAATTCACCCCTCCACTTT
CAWRGSLNSPLHF
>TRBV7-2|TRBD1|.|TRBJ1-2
TGTGCCAGCAGCTTAGGGGGACAGGGGGCGAACTATGGCTACACCTTC
CASSLGGQGANYGYTF
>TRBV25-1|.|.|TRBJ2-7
TGTGCCAGCAGTGAATTTCAAGGGATCTCCTACGAGCAGTACTTC
CASSEFQGISYEQYF
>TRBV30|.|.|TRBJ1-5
TGTGCCTGGAGTGTAATCAACAGCAATCAGCCCCAGCATTTT
CAWSVINSNQPQHF
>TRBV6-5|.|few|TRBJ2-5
TGTGCCAGCAGCCACGGATGGACCCAGTACTTC
CASSHGWTQYF
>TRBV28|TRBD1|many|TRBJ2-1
TGTGCCAGCAGATTGCCGGGACAGGGGTACAATGAGCAGTTCTTC
CASRLPGQGYNEQFF
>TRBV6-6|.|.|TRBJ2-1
TGTGCCAGCAGCCTTAGCTCCTACAATGAGCAGTTCTTC
CASSLSSYNEQFF
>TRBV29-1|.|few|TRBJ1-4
TGCAGCGGTCTTGAGGAAAAACTGTTTTTT
CSGLEEKLFF
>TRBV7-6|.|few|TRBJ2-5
TGTGCCAGCAGCCCAGGGGACTTC
CASSPGDF
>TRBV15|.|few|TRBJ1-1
TGTGCCACCAGCAGAGATTTTGAGGGCACTGAAGCTTTCTTT
CATSRDFEGTEAFF
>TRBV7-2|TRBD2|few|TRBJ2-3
TGTGCCAGCAGCTTACGGAGTCTAGCGGTGCTTAGCACAGATACGCAGTATTTT
CASSLRSLAVLSTDTQYF
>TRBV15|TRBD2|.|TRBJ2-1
TGTGCCACCAGCATGAGCGGGAGGGGTTACAATGAGCAGTTCTTC
CATSMSGRGYNEQFF
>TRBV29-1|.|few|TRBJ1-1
TGCAGCGTGGAACGACGGATGAACACTGAAGCTTTCTTT
CSVERRMNTEAFF
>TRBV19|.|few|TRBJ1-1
TGTGCCAGTAGCGCAGGTGGTAGCACTGAAGCTTTCTTT
CASSAGGSTEAFF
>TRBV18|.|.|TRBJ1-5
TGTGCCAGCTCCCTCGGACAGCCTAATCAGCCCCAGCATTTT
CASSLGQPNQPQHF
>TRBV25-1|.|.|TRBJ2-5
TGTGCCAGCAGTGGGGCGGTGTCAGGTTGGCAAGAGACCCAGTACTTC
CASSGAVSGWQETQYF
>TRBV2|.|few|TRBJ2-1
TGTGCCAGCCGGCGATCAGAGCAGTTCTTC
CASRRSEQFF
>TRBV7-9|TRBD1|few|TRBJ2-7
TGTGCCAGCAGCGTACAGGGGTCAGGGGACGAGCAGTACTTC
CASSVQGSGDEQYF
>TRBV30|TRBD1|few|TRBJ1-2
TGTGCCTGGTACCAGACAGGGCTTGGATATGGCTACACCTTC
CAWYQTGLGYGYTF
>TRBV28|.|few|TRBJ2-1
TGTGCCAGCCAACTTGTGGGGAATGAGCAGTTCTTC
CASQLVGNEQFF
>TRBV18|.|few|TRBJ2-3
TGTGCCAGCTTTGGCGGGCTAGCCGGCACAGATACGCAGTATTTT
CASFGGLAGTDTQYF